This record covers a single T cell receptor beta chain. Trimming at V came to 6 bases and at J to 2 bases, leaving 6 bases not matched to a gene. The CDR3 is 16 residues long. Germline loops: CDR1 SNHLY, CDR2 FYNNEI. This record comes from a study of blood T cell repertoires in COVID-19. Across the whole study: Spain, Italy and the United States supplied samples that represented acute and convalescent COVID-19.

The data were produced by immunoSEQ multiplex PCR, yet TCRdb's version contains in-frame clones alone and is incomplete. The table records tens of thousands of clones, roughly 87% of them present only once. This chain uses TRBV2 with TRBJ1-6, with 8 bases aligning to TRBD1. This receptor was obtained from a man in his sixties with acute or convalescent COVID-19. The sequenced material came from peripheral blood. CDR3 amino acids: CASSETGDAYNSPLHF. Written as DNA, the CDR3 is TGTGCCAGCAGCGAGACAGGGGACGCCTATAATTCACCCCTCCACTTT.